What follows are 6 T cell receptor beta chains derived from one specimen sequenced in a study of T-cell memory formation after mild COVID-19. TCRdb re-called the 5' RACE reads through MiXCR, storing one row per CDR3 protein. The repertoire includes about 190,000 distinct CDR3 sequences, about 22% of them detected once, and 20% to 25% sits in the top ten. Material: PBMCs or a T cell subset sorted from them (not recorded which). The source of these receptors is an adult woman who had mild COVID-19 (a few samples of this study predate the infection). Cell type and time point are not known.

The table lists this clonotype with a few counts. This chain uses TRBV19 with TRBJ1-1; D call uncertain. Trimming cost V 6 bases and J 7 bases, with 15 bases left between them. Germline CDR1 reads LNHDA; CDR2 reads SQIVND (reference sequence). The CDR3 has 13 residues. Written as DNA, the CDR3 is TGTGCCAGTAGCCACGGTAACCTAGGTGAAGCTTTCTTT. Amino acids: CASSHGNLGEAFF.

This clonotype was seen more than once but under ten times. The chain combines TRBV20-1 with TRBJ2-3; D remains ambiguous. Germline values: CDR1 DFQATT, CDR2 SNEGSKA (reference sequence). The CDR3 spans 13 residues. V lost 5 bases to trimming and J lost 5 bases, with 14 bases between them. The CDR3 nucleotides are TGCAGTGCTGGGTCCGGAAAGGGAGATACGCAGTATTTT. This sequence encodes CSAGSGKGDTQYF.

The chain links TRBV18 to TRBJ2-5; weak D call: TRBD2 (6 bases). The CDR3 runs to 13 residues. Germline V gene data show CDR1 as KGHSH and CDR2 as LQKENI. V was shortened by 2 bases and J by 5 bases, with 9 bases between the two germline ends. The DNA of the CDR3 is TGTGCCAGCTCACCAGATGCGGGGGAGACCCAGTACTTC. This encodes CASSPDAGETQYF.

The chain uses TRBV9 and TRBJ2-2, with TRBD2 identical over 7 bases. With V trimmed by 3 bases and J by 4 bases, 3 bases remained unmatched. The CDR3 extends over 14 amino acids. Per the germline V gene, CDR1 is SGDLS and CDR2 is YYNGEE. The CDR3 region has the DNA TGTGCCAGCAGCGAGGGCGGGGGCACCGGGGAGCTGTTTTTT. It specifies CASSEGGGTGELFF. The whole variable domain, remainder taken from reference TRBV9 and TRBJ2-2, is DSGVTQTPKHLITATGQRVTLRCSPRSGDLSVYWYQQSLDQGLQFLIQYYNGEERAKGNILERFSAQQFPDLHSELNLSSLELGDSALYFCASSEGGGTGELFFGEGSRLTVL.

This clonotype was counted ten times or more. The chain recombines TRBV25-1 with TRBJ2-7; D call uncertain. The CDR3 loop spans 11 amino acids. Deletions cut 2 bases from V and 6 bases from J, with 5 bases between. Germline CDR1 MGHDK, CDR2 SYGVNS. CDR3 coding DNA: TGTGCCAGCAGTGAAGGGATCGAGCAGTACTTC. This encodes CASSEGIEQYF.

This clonotype was seen a handful of times. The J gene is TRBJ2-7, the V gene TRBV12-3 or TRBV12-4; 7 positions match TRBD2. Unmatched junction bases numbered 7, after V lost 8 bases and J lost 3 bases. The CDR3 is 13 residues long. The CDR3 DNA reads as TGTGCCAGCCGTGGCGGGGGACTCTACGAGCAGTACTTC. This sequence encodes CASRGGGLYEQYF.